This TCR beta chain was recorded in a study of T cell responses to AZD1222 COVID-19 vaccine. General study points: Spike-wide vaccine-associated CD4 TCRs dominated at 160-218 and 743-854.

Comment on this clone: The antigen remains unidentified.

V shed 7 bases and J shed 4 bases, with 24 bases lying between them. Per germline, CDR1 SGHTA and CDR2 FQGNSA. This CDR3 has 17 residues. TCRdb's table, derived via immunoSEQ multiplex PCR, lists solely in-frame clones and lacks some. The table has about 160,000 clones, over 80% seen once. This TCR derives from an adult who received the AZD1222 COVID-19 vaccine. This specimen consisted of peripheral blood, obtained 28 days after the second AZD1222 dose. The J gene is TRBJ2-3, the V gene TRBV7-2, with TRBD2 as a possible D gene (5 bases). In DNA, the CDR3 is TGTGCCAGCACCCAGGTGTCGCCGAGGGCGGGTGCAGATACGCAGTATTTT. Residues: CASTQVSPRAGADTQYF.